Listed here are 8 T cell receptor beta chains from one sample, sequenced in a study of response to subunit inactivated influenza vaccine. TCRdb re-analysed the RT-PCR reads in MiXCR, keeping a single row per CDR3 protein. Of around 750,000 distinct CDR3 sequences listed, approximately 21% are singletons. Here the sequenced sample was PBMCs from blood, taken roughly 5 days after vaccination. Every receptor here comes from a man aged 50-59 years who received an inactivated influenza vaccine.

The chain carries TRBV29-1 and TRBJ2-2; 12 bases are shared with TRBD1. This CDR3 is built from 15 residues. V shed 3 bases and J 6 bases; nucleotides not matched to a gene: 5. The germline V gene has CDR1 SQVTM and CDR2 ANQGSEA. The CDR3 loop reads CSVDKGQGAPGELFF. CDR3 sequence (DNA): TGCAGCGTTGACAAGGGACAGGGGGCCCCCGGGGAGCTGTTTTTT.

The V gene is TRBV4-3, the J gene TRBJ2-7; 7 bases map to TRBD1. The CDR3 covers 15 residues. Trimming at V came to 4 bases and at J to 2 bases, leaving 8 bases not matched to a gene. From germline, CDR1 is LGHNA and CDR2 YSLEER. CDR3 coding DNA: TGCGCCAGCAGCCGGGACAGAAACCACCCCTACGAGCAGTACTTC. Its protein product is CASSRDRNHPYEQYF.

This clonotype was found a few times. V gene TRBV4-2 combines with J gene TRBJ2-4, with a tentative D call TRBD2 (5 bases). Trimming removed 2 bases from V and 8 bases from J, with 19 bases in between. Germline values: CDR1 LGHNA, CDR2 YNFKEQ. The CDR3 is 16 amino acids. The CDR3: CASSQFRVTLRDIQYF. CDR3 DNA: TGTGCCAGCAGCCAATTTAGGGTCACATTGAGGGACATTCAGTACTTC.

This clonotype has ten or more counts. The V and J genes are TRBV20-1 and TRBJ2-3, with D possibly being TRBD1 (6 bases). Per the germline V gene, CDR1 is DFQATT and CDR2 is SNEGSKA (reference sequence). V lost 5 bases to trimming and J lost 3 bases, with 9 bases between them. The CDR3 covers 12 residues. This chain's CDR3 is CSAHRETDTQYF. CDR3 sequence (DNA): TGCAGTGCTCACAGGGAAACAGATACGCAGTATTTT.

The rearrangement links TRBV4-1 to TRBJ2-7; no reliable D call. Deletions cut 6 bases from V and 3 bases from J, with 18 bases between. CDR3 length: 15 residues. Germline-derived CDR1 and CDR2 are MGHRA and YSYEKL. The CDR3 here is CASSKWAETNYEQYF. CDR3 DNA: TGCGCCAGCAGTAAGTGGGCCGAGACCAACTACGAGCAGTACTTC.

The rearrangement uses TRBV10-2 and TRBJ2-7; TRBD1 is a possible D gene (6 bases). The CDR3 spans 15 residues. V gave up 6 bases and J gave up 6 bases, with 21 bases separating them. CDR1 and CDR2 (germline): WSHSY, SAAADI. CDR3 protein: CASSPWGPQGGEQYF. CDR3 sequence (DNA): TGCGCCAGCAGCCCCTGGGGGCCTCAAGGGGGCGAGCAGTACTTC.

This chain connects TRBV10-3 to TRBJ2-3; a possible D gene is TRBD1 (6 bases). The CDR3 spans 17 residues. V was shortened by 4 bases and J by 2 bases, with 19 bases between the two germline ends. Germline V lookup: CDR1 ENHRY, CDR2 SYGVKD. The CDR3 bases are TGTGCCATCAGTGCCCGGCCGGACAGAGGCCCCACAGATACGCAGTATTTT. Encoded protein: CAISARPDRGPTDTQYF.

This chain links TRBV11-2 with TRBJ1-2; D call uncertain. This CDR3 is 14 amino acids long. Germline loops: CDR1 SGHAT, CDR2 FQNNGV. Deletions cut 1 base from V and 8 bases from J, with 14 bases between. DNA for the CDR3: TGTGCCAGCAGCTTAGGCGCGGTTGGTTGGGGCTACACCTTC. Translated: CASSLGAVGWGYTF.